These 29 T cell receptor beta chains were sequenced from one sample in a study of cytomegalovirus exposure and HLA in healthy donors. Researchers ran the PCR with 60 Vbeta and 13 Jbeta primers. Libraries were prepared by immunoSEQ multiplex PCR; TCRdb keeps only in-frame clonotypes and omits some of them. The table has some 130,000 clones, roughly four fifths seen once; the top ten hold about 7.5%. The sequenced sample consisted of PBMCs. The receptors were sampled from a woman in her forties or fifties in good health and CMV-seropositive.

This chain links TRBV29-1 with TRBJ2-3; 8 nucleotides match TRBD1. Germline loops: CDR1 SQVTM, CDR2 ANQGSEA. Trimming took 6 bases from V and 4 from J; bases not matched to a gene: 9. The CDR3 contains 14 residues. The chain's CDR3 is CSVRGRSRADTQYF. CDR3 DNA sequence: TGCAGCGTCAGGGGGCGATCCCGCGCAGATACGCAGTATTTT.

V is TRBV7-9 and J is TRBJ2-7, with D perhaps matching TRBD2 (5 bases). Germline loops: CDR1 SEHNR, CDR2 FQNEAQ (reference sequence). There are 14 residues in the CDR3. Trimming pared 5 bases from V and 1 base from J, leaving 12 bases between. CDR3 protein: CASSQHGVSYEQYF. In nucleotides, the CDR3 is TGTGCCAGCAGCCAACACGGGGTTTCCTACGAGCAGTACTTC.

V is TRBV10-3 and J is TRBJ2-7, with D unresolved. CDR1 and CDR2 (germline): ENHRY, SYGVKD. This CDR3 spans 12 amino acids. Trimming cost V 10 bases and J 6 bases, with 16 bases left between them. The CDR3 spells CATSPQNAEQYF. For the CDR3, the DNA is TGTGCCACCTCCCCCCAGAATGCCGAGCAGTACTTC.

The chain carries TRBV28 and TRBJ2-7, with 9 bases identical to TRBD1. Trimming cost V 3 bases and J 10 bases; bases outside gene matches: 7. Germline CDR1 is MDHEN and CDR2 is SYDVKM. The CDR3 extends over 13 amino acids. CDR3 residues: CASSFGQGPLQYF. The CDR3 region has the DNA TGTGCCAGCAGTTTTGGACAGGGGCCCCTCCAGTACTTC.

This clone has only a few counts. V is TRBV9 and J is TRBJ1-4; 7 bases line up with TRBD1. The CDR3 runs 15 residues. Losses at the gene ends were 3 bases for V and 3 bases for J; bases not matched to a gene: 5. The germline V gene encodes CDR1 SGDLS and CDR2 YYNGEE. The CDR3 DNA is TGTGCCAGCAGCGCCTGGGGACAGCCTAATGAAAAACTGTTTTTT. Its protein is CASSAWGQPNEKLFF.

The chain has TRBV27 and TRBJ1-5; D perhaps matches TRBD1 (6 bases). This CDR3 region has 12 residues. Per the germline V gene, CDR1 is MNHEY and CDR2 is SMNVEV (reference sequence). V was pared by 8 bases and J by 4 bases, with 9 bases between. CDR3 in amino acids: CASGGLNQPQHF. The CDR3 DNA is TGTGCCAGCGGGGGCCTAAATCAGCCCCAGCATTTT.

This clone was counted a single time. The V and J genes are TRBV4-1 and TRBJ1-2, with D tentatively TRBD1 (5 bases). This CDR3 contains 13 residues. Trimming shortened V by 4 bases and J by 5 bases, and 11 bases separated the two germline ends. Per germline, CDR1 MGHRA and CDR2 YSYEKL. Written as DNA, the CDR3 is TGCGCCAGCAGCCCAGGGAGGAGGTATGGCTACACCTTC. Translated, it gives CASSPGRRYGYTF.

This sequence joins TRBV6-5 and TRBJ2-1; D gene unclear. Between the trimmed V and J ends, which lost 4 bases and 5 bases, there was a span of 9 bases. Germline lookup yields CDR1 MNHEY and CDR2 SVGAGI. The CDR3 loop spans 13 amino acids. The CDR3 reads CASSSRLNNEQFF. The CDR3 DNA reads TGTGCCAGCAGTTCAAGACTGAACAATGAGCAGTTCTTC.

The rearrangement links TRBV2 to TRBJ1-5, with TRBD1 identical over 8 bases. Germline trimming cut 4 bases from V and 11 bases from J; bases unmatched to any gene: 19. Germline CDR1 reads SNHLY; CDR2 reads FYNNEI. The length of the CDR3 is 17 residues. CDR3 nucleotide sequence: TGTGCCAGCAGTGGCGGGACAGGACCTCCGGGGGTAGCAGCCCAGCATTTT. This sequence encodes CASSGGTGPPGVAAQHF.

The chain links TRBV5-1 to TRBJ2-2; tentatively, D is TRBD1 (6 bases). The CDR3 totals 17 residues. Germline V CDR1 and CDR2: SGHRS, YFSETQ. V dropped 5 bases and J dropped 0 bases, with 17 bases sitting between them. The CDR3: CASRMGSDSANTGELFF. The CDR3 bases are TGCGCCAGCAGGATGGGGTCGGACAGCGCGAACACCGGGGAGCTGTTTTTT.

The gene calls are TRBV10-3 and TRBJ2-1; 7 bases agree with TRBD2. Germline V gene data show CDR1 as ENHRY and CDR2 as SYGVKD. V gave up 7 bases and J gave up 2 bases; unmatched junction bases: 5. The CDR3 extends over 14 amino acids. In DNA, the CDR3 is TGTGCCATCAAAGGAGCGGGGACCTACAATGAGCAGTTCTTC. Protein product: CAIKGAGTYNEQFF.

This chain links TRBV5-6 with TRBJ2-1; D may be TRBD1 (6 bases). Germline values: CDR1 SGHDT, CDR2 YYEEEE. The ends were cut back, 1 base at V and 8 bases at J, with 10 bases in the middle. This CDR3 spans 13 amino acids. CDR3 sequence (DNA): TGTGCCAGCAGCTTGCTGGGGGCGGATGAGCAGTTCTTC. The encoded protein is CASSLLGADEQFF.

The CDR3 bases are TGCGCCAGCAGCTTGCAGGGGAGGGGTGAAAAACTGTTTTTT. It codes for CASSLQGRGEKLFF. The genes are TRBV5-1 and TRBJ1-4, with D possibly being TRBD1 (6 bases). V was shortened by 1 base and J by 7 bases, with 11 bases between the two germline ends. The CDR3 sequence is 14 residues long. Germline V CDR1 and CDR2: SGHRS, YFSETQ.

The chain is built from TRBV5-1 and TRBJ2-1; 8 positions agree with TRBD1. The CDR3 totals 13 residues. CDR1 is SGHRS, CDR2 YFSETQ, per germline. J lost 4 bases, V lost 5 bases, and 2 bases had no gene match. Written as DNA, the CDR3 is TGCGCCAGCAGAACAGGGGGGTACAATGAGCAGTTCTTC. This encodes CASRTGGYNEQFF. Using reference TRBV5-1 and TRBJ2-1 for the parts outside the CDR3, the full variable domain is KAGVTQTPRYLIKTRGQQVTLSCSPISGHRSVSWYQQTPGQGLQFLFEYFSETQRNKGNFPGRFSGRQFSNSRSEMNVSTLELGDSALYLCASRTGGYNEQFFGPGTRLTVL.

The chain links TRBV19 to TRBJ2-3; D is possibly TRBD1 (5 bases). Germline lookup yields CDR1 LNHDA and CDR2 SQIVND (reference sequence). This CDR3 comprises 14 residues. V lost 4 bases to trimming and J lost 1 base, with 9 bases between them. DNA for the CDR3: TGTGCCAGTAGTACCAGGGCCGGCACAGATACGCAGTATTTT. Its protein product is CASSTRAGTDTQYF.

The V and J genes are TRBV6-5 and TRBJ1-2; TRBD1 matches at 9 bases. In germline, CDR1 is MNHEY, CDR2 SVGAGI. The CDR3 has 12 residues. Trimming at V came to 7 bases and at J to 7 bases, leaving 4 bases not matched to a gene. Here the CDR3 reads CASTGTGSGYTF. CDR3 bases: TGTGCCAGCACCGGGACAGGGTCTGGCTACACCTTC.

This clone turned up a few times. This chain links TRBV18 with TRBJ2-3; 8 bases align to TRBD1. Trimming at V came to 0 bases and at J to 1 base, leaving 0 bases not matched to a gene. The CDR3 covers 15 residues. CDR1 and CDR2 from the germline V gene are KGHSH and LQKENI. The CDR3 sequence: CASSPPGQGTDTQYF. As DNA, the CDR3 is TGTGCCAGCTCACCACCGGGACAGGGCACAGATACGCAGTATTTT.

V usage is TRBV27 and J usage is TRBJ2-7; D gene unclear. Germline lookup yields CDR1 MNHEY and CDR2 SMNVEV (reference sequence). The CDR3 covers 16 residues. Trimming took 6 bases from V and 1 from J, leaving 19 bases between them. The CDR3 spells CASRSISPGPSYEQYF. The CDR3 region has the DNA TGTGCCAGCAGATCCATCTCGCCGGGTCCGTCCTACGAGCAGTACTTC.

V and J are TRBV7-2 and TRBJ1-2; D is unclear. Germline V CDR1 and CDR2: SGHTA, FQGNSA. The CDR3 spans 14 residues. V lost 3 bases and J 0 bases, leaving 8 bases between the germline ends. CDR3 DNA sequence: TGTGCCAGCAGCTTGGGCGGGGCTAACTATGGCTACACCTTC. This translates into CASSLGGANYGYTF.

The V gene is TRBV19, the J gene TRBJ1-2; TRBD1 is a possible D gene (5 bases). Between the trimmed V and J ends, which lost 3 bases and 4 bases, there was a span of 18 bases. CDR1 and CDR2 from the germline V gene are LNHDA and SQIVND (reference sequence). The CDR3 spans 16 residues. CDR3 sequence reads: CASSMERASGAYGYTF. The CDR3 DNA reads TGTGCCAGTAGTATGGAAAGGGCCAGTGGGGCCTATGGCTACACCTTC.

The chain has TRBV5-1 and TRBJ1-1, with unresolved D. The CDR3 consists of 14 residues. V gave up 3 bases and J gave up 4 bases, with 13 bases separating them. CDR1 SGHRS and CDR2 YFSETQ come from the germline V gene. CDR3: CASSSGLASTEAFF. DNA of the CDR3: TGCGCCAGCAGCTCTGGACTTGCCAGCACTGAAGCTTTCTTT.

The chain couples TRBV29-1 to TRBJ1-1; 8 positions match TRBD1. The CDR3 is made up of 13 amino acids. Germline CDR1 and CDR2: SQVTM and ANQGSEA. J was trimmed by 4 bases and V by 7 bases; bases with no gene match: 8. The CDR3 coding sequence is TGCAGCGACATCCTTACAGGGGGCACTGAAGCTTTCTTT. Its protein product is CSDILTGGTEAFF.

The CDR3 coding sequence is TGCAGCGCCTGGGGGACAGCCTATGGCTACACCTTC. This gives the protein CSAWGTAYGYTF. This sequence joins TRBV29-1 and TRBJ1-2; 7 nucleotides agree with TRBD1. The CDR3 spans 12 residues. With 7 bases clipped from V and 4 bases from J, the junction kept 6 bases outside the gene matches. Germline CDR1 SQVTM, CDR2 ANQGSEA.

In its sample, this clone was seen once. A junction end diverges from the germline sequence, so it may reflect a read error. The CDR3 sequence: CASSLDRYNSPLHF. CDR3 nucleotides: TGTGCTAGCAGCCTGGACAGGTATAATTCACCCCTCCACTTT. The chain joins TRBV7-7 to TRBJ1-6; 7 positions match TRBD1. From germline, CDR1 is SSHAT and CDR2 FNYEAQ (reference sequence). CDR3 length: 14 residues.

CDR3 nucleotides: TGTGCCAGCAGCGGCGGAAGCTACGAGCAGTACTTC. Amino acids: CASSGGSYEQYF. This chain joins TRBV9 and TRBJ2-5; no firm D call. The J call may be wrong; the DNA end is better matched by TRBJ2-7. CDR1 and CDR2 (germline): SGDLS, YYNGEE. CDR3 length: 12 amino acids.

This clone was seen more than once but under ten times. This chain links TRBV5-1 with TRBJ2-1; 11 bases agree with TRBD1. The V gene's germline CDR1 is SGHRS and CDR2 YFSETQ. The J segment lost 7 bases and the V segment lost 5 bases, leaving 8 bases of the junction unmatched. This CDR3 contains 15 residues. The CDR3 nucleotides are TGCGCCAGCAGTTCCCGGGACAGGGGGGGGAATGAGCAGTTCTTC. This gives the protein CASSSRDRGGNEQFF. Combining the CDR3 with reference TRBV5-1 and TRBJ2-1 gives the whole variable domain KAGVTQTPRYLIKTRGQQVTLSCSPISGHRSVSWYQQTPGQGLQFLFEYFSETQRNKGNFPGRFSGRQFSNSRSEMNVSTLELGDSALYLCASSSRDRGGNEQFFGPGTRLTVL.

This chain uses TRBV7-9 with TRBJ2-7, with D perhaps TRBD1 (5 bases). Trimming left V 6 bases short and J 1 base short, with 7 bases between. Germline V gene lookup returns CDR1 SEHNR and CDR2 FQNEAQ (reference sequence). This CDR3 spans 12 amino acids. CDR3 sequence: CASRTDSYEQYF. In nucleotides, the CDR3 is TGTGCCAGCAGGACAGATTCCTACGAGCAGTACTTC. Variable domain in full (rest from reference TRBV7-9 and TRBJ2-7): DTGVSQNPRHKITKRGQNVTFRCDPISEHNRLYWYRQTLGQGPEFLTYFQNEAQLEKSRLLSDRFSAERPKGSFSTLEIQRTEQGDSAMYLCASRTDSYEQYFGPGTRLTVT.

This chain links TRBV7-9 with TRBJ2-7; no reliable D call. CDR1 is SEHNR, CDR2 FQNEAQ, per germline (reference sequence). This CDR3 contains 14 residues. V lost 5 bases to trimming and J lost 6 bases, with 17 bases between them. The CDR3 region is CASSLIRVSLEQYF. The CDR3 region has the DNA TGTGCCAGCAGCCTGATACGGGTTTCCCTCGAGCAGTACTTC.

The chain links TRBV9 to TRBJ1-4; possible D gene TRBD1, 5 bases. Germline values: CDR1 SGDLS, CDR2 YYNGEE. The CDR3 spans 15 residues. V gave up 0 bases and J gave up 7 bases, with 13 bases separating them. The CDR3 DNA follows: TGTGCCAGCAGCGTAGGGTGGCAGGGCGGTGAAAAACTGTTTTTT. It is translated as CASSVGWQGGEKLFF.